This entry concerns a single TCR beta chain. The sample is drawn from a study of blood T cell repertoires in COVID-19. Study as a whole: Sites in the United States, Italy and Spain provided acute and convalescent COVID-19 samples. PBMCs, B-cell-depleted T cells, or T cells provided the cDNA or gDNA that made up the material.

The CDR3 extends over 15 amino acids. V was pared by 6 bases and J by 6 bases, with 8 bases of the junction left unmatched. CDR1 and CDR2 from the germline V gene are ENHRY and SYGVKD. As handled by the study authors: Amplification of reference gene primers provided the estimated nucleated cell counts. The table came from immunoSEQ multiplex PCR; TCRdb's copy has only in-frame clones and leaves some out. V and J calls plus clone size are reproduced from that table; the DNA served to infer D and trimming. The repertoire has approximately 120,000 clones, roughly 90% of them found once; the top ten carry approximately 1.2%.

The sequence derives from a woman of 80 years or more with acute or convalescent COVID-19. This rearrangement joins TRBV10-3 to TRBJ1-1; 12 bases map to TRBD1. Sequencing was done on a sample of peripheral blood. As DNA, the CDR3 is TGTGCCATCAGGGGGACAGGGGGCCCGAGGGCTGAAGCTTTCTTT. Protein sequence: CAIRGTGGPRAEAFF.